The entry below gives a single TCR beta chain sequence along with its context. Its antigen is currently unknown. Specified time point: week 11, during vaccination. With topical imiquimod, each dose of the vaccine consisted of 300 ug of mutant IDH1 20-mer peptide. The sample is drawn from a study of a mutant IDH1 vaccine in newly diagnosed glioma. Study at large: Eight vaccine injections were given to patients in weeks 1, 3, 5, 7, 11, 15, 19 and 23.

The CDR3 sequence is 14 residues long. Deletions cut 0 bases from V and 2 bases from J, with 7 bases between. In germline, CDR1 is ENHRY, CDR2 SYGVKD. Only in-frame clones appear in the TCRdb table, and some are missing; sequencing was by immunoSEQ multiplex PCR. The sample records about 64,000 clones, approximately 84% being singletons. This receptor was taken from a woman in her forties or fifties with glioma. The sequences come from PBMCs, collected from a glioma patient whose treatment included an IDH1 peptide vaccine. This chain joins TRBV10-3 and TRBJ2-5; D unresolved. CDR3: CAISESVLQETQYF. The CDR3 region has the DNA TGTGCCATCAGTGAGTCGGTCCTTCAAGAGACCCAGTACTTC.